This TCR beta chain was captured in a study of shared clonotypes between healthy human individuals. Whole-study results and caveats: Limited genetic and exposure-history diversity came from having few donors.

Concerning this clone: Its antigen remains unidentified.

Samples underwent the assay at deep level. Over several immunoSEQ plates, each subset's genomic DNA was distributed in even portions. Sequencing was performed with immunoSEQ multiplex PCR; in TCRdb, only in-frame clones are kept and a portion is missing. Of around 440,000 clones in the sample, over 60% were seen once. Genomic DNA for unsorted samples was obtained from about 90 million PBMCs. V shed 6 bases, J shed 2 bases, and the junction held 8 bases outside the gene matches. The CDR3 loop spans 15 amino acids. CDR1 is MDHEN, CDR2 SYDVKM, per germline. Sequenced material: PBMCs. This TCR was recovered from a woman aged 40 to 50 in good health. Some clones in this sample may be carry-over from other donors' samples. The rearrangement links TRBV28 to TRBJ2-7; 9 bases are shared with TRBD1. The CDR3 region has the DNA TGTGCCAGCAGCCCCGGACAGGGGTCGCCCTACGAGCAGTACTTC. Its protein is CASSPGQGSPYEQYF.